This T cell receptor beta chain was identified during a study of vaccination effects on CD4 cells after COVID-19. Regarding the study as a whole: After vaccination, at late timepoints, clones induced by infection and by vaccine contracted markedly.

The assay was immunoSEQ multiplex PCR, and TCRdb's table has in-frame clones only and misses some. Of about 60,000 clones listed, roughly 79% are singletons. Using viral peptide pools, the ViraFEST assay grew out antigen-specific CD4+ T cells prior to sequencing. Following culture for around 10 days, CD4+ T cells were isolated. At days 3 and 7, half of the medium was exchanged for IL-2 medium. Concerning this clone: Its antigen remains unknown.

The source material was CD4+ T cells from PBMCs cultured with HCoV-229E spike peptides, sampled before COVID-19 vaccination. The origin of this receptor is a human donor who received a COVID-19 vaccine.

Written as DNA, the CDR3 is TGTGCCACCCGAAAACCAGGGACCAACACTGAAGCTTTCTTT. This translates into CATRKPGTNTEAFF. V usage is TRBV19 and J usage is TRBJ1-1, with D perhaps matching TRBD1 (5 bases). The CDR3 is 14 residues long. V lost 10 bases, J lost 2 bases, and 17 bases lay in between. Germline V gives CDR1 LNHDA, CDR2 SQIVND (reference sequence).